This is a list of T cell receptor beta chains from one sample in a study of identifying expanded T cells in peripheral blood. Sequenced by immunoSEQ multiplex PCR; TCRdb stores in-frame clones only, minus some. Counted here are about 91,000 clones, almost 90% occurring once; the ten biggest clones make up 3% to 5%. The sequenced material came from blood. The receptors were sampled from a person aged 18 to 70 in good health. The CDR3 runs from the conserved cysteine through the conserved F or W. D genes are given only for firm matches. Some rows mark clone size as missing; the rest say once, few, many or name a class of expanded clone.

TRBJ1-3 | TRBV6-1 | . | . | TGTGCCAGCAGTGCCCTCGGGGTAGGGGCTGGAAACACCATATATTTT | CASSALGVGAGNTIYF
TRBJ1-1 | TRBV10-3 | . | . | TGTGCCATCAGTCGACAGGCGGACACTGAAGCTTTCTTT | CAISRQADTEAFF
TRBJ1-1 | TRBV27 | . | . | TGTGCCAGCAGTCATAGGTACCGGACGACTGAAGCTTTCTTT | CASSHRYRTTEAFF
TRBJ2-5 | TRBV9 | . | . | TGTGCCAGCAGCGGAAGGGTGGTGGGGGAGACCCAGTACTTC | CASSGRVVGETQYF
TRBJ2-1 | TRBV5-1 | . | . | TGCGCCAGCAGCTTGAACAGAAACAATGAGCAGTTCTTC | CASSLNRNNEQFF
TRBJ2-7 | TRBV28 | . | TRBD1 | TGTGCCAGCAGTTTAAGGACAGGGTTTAACGAGCAGTACTTC | CASSLRTGFNEQYF
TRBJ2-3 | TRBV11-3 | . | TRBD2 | TGTGCCAGCAGCTTAGCGGGGGGGCCCACAGATACGCAGTATTTT | CASSLAGGPTDTQYF
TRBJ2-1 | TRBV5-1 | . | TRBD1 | TGCGCCAGCAGCTCACTGCCGGGACAGTACAATGAGCAGTTCTTC | CASSSLPGQYNEQFF
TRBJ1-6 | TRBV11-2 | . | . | TGTGCCAGCAGCATCGACAGGCGGTCACCCCTCCACTTT | CASSIDRRSPLHF
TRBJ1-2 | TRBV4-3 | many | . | TGCGCCAGCAGCCAAGATCTACAGGGCCCTGAGAAGGGCTACACCTTC | CASSQDLQGPEKGYTF
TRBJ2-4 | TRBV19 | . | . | TGTGCCAGTAGGACAGTTAAAAACATTCAGTACTTC | CASRTVKNIQYF
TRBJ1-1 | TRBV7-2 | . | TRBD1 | TGTGCCAGCAGCCCCATGACAGGGCTGAACACTGAAGCTTTCTTT | CASSPMTGLNTEAFF
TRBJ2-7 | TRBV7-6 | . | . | TGTGCCAGCAGCTTAGCCCCAGGAGAGACCTACGAGCAGTACTTC | CASSLAPGETYEQYF
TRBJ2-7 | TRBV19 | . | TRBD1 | TGTGCCAGTAGCATACTTGGGTTTCAGGGGGCGTACGAGCAGTACTTC | CASSILGFQGAYEQYF
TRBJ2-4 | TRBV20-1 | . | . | TGCAGTGCTACCCCCGCTGACATTCAGTACTTC | CSATPADIQYF
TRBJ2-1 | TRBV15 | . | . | TGTGCCACCAGCAGGCGGGCCGGCTCCTACAATGAGCAGTTCTTC | CATSRRAGSYNEQFF
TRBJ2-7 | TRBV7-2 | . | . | TGTGCCAGCAGCTTAGGGCGGCCACAATTC | CASSLGRPQF
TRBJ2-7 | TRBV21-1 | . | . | TGTGCCAGCAGCAAATTCCCGGCGGGACAGGACTCCTACGAGCAGTACTTC | CASSKFPAGQDSYEQYF
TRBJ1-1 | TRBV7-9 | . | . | TGTGCCAGCAGCTTAGGTGGTCTGGGCAGGGTCGACACTGAAGCTTTCTTT | CASSLGGLGRVDTEAFF
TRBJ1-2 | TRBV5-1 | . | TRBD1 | TGCGCCAGCAGCCGAGACAGGGTCGATGGCTACACCTTC | CASSRDRVDGYTF
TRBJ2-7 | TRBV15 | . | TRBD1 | TGTGCCACCAGCAGGTCCGGGACAGGGCTTAACGAGCAGTACTTC | CATSRSGTGLNEQYF
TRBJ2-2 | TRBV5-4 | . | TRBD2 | TGTGCCAGCAGCCCGGGAGTCGGGAGGTCGAACACCGGGGAGCTGTTTTTT | CASSPGVGRSNTGELFF
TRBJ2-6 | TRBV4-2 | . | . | TGTGCCAGCAGCCAAGAAGGATCCAGCTCTGGGGCCAACGTCCTGACTTTC | CASSQEGSSSGANVLTF
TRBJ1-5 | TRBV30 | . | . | TGTGCCTGGAGTGTACGAACCCATAGCAATCAGCCCCAGCATTTT | CAWSVRTHSNQPQHF
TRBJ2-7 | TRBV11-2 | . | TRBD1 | TGTGCCAGCAGCTTGGAGACAGGGACACGGGAGCAGTACTTC | CASSLETGTREQYF
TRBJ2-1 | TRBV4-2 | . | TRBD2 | TGTGCCAGCAGCCAAGGGGCAGCGGGGGGCATCAATGAGCAGTTCTTC | CASSQGAAGGINEQFF
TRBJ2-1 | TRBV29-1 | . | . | TGCAGCGTGAGGCCCCTGGACAATGAGCAGTTCTTC | CSVRPLDNEQFF
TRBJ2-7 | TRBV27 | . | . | TGTGCCAGCAGTCCACGAGGTAACTCCTACGAGCAGTACTTC | CASSPRGNSYEQYF
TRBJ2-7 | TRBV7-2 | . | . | TGTGCCAGCTCATTCCGGGAATCGGGTGAGCAGTACTTC | CASSFRESGEQYF
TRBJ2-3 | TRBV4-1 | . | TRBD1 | TGCGCCAGCAGCCAGGTTGGACAGGGCACAGATACGCAGTATTTT | CASSQVGQGTDTQYF
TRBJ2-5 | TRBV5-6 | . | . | TGTGCCAGCAGCTTGGACAGGCAAGAGACCCAGTACTTC | CASSLDRQETQYF
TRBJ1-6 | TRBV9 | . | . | TGTGCCAGCAGCGTAGCTTTGGCAAATTCACCCCTCCACTTT | CASSVALANSPLHF
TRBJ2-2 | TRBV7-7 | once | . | TGTGCCAGCAGCTTATCGAACACCGGGGAGCTGTTTTTT | CASSLSNTGELFF
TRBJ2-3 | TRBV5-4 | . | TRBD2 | TGTGCCAGCAGCTTTGGGGCGGGGGTTAGCACAGATACGCAGTATTTT | CASSFGAGVSTDTQYF
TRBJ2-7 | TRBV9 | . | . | TGTGCCAGCAGCGTAGATTTAAGCTCCTACGAGCAGTACTTC | CASSVDLSSYEQYF
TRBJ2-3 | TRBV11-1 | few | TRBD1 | TGTGCCAGCAGCTTAGGTACAGGGGCGACAGATACGCAGTATTTT | CASSLGTGATDTQYF
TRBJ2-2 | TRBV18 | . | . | TGTGCCAGCTCACTCCGAACAGGGTTGAACACCGGGGAGCTGTTTTTT | CASSLRTGLNTGELFF
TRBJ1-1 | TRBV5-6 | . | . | TGTGCCAGCAGCTTGGTGACCTGGTCAGTGGTGAACACTGAAGCTTTCTTT | CASSLVTWSVVNTEAFF
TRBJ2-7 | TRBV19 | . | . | TGTGCCAGTAGCGTGGATGTCGGAAACCCCTACGAGCAGTACTTC | CASSVDVGNPYEQYF
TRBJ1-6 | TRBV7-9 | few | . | TGTGCCAGCAGCTTAGACAGAGGTTATTCACCCCTCCACTTT | CASSLDRGYSPLHF
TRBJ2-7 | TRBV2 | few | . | TGTGCCAGCAGTGGATCTGGGTACGAGCAGTACTTC | CASSGSGYEQYF
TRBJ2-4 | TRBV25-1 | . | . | TGTGCCAGCGAGACTGATCCGGACATTCAGTACTTC | CASETDPDIQYF
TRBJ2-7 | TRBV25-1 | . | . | TGTGCCAGCGTCCCCACGGGGAGCTCCTACGAGCAGTACTTC | CASVPTGSSYEQYF
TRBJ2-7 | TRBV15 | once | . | TGTGCCACCAGCAGAGAGAGGAGACGCGAGCAGTACTTC | CATSRERRREQYF
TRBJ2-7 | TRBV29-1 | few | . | TGCAGCGTTGAAGATGGTTCGGTCGAGCAGTACTTC | CSVEDGSVEQYF
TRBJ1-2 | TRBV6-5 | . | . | TGTGCCAGCAGCCGAGGGGTGGGCGGCTACACCTTC | CASSRGVGGYTF
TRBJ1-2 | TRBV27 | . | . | TGTGCCAGCAGTCCGGGGGCTAACTATGGCTACACCTTC | CASSPGANYGYTF
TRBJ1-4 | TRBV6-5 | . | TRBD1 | TGTGCCAGCAGGGAAGACAGGGTGGGAAAACTGTTTTTT | CASREDRVGKLFF
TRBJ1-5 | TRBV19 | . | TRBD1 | TGTGCCAGTATGGGACAGGGGATAAATCAGCCCCAGCATTTT | CASMGQGINQPQHF
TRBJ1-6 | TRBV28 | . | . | TGTGCCAGCAGTTTCTTGGACGGTACCTATAATTCACCCCTCCACTTT | CASSFLDGTYNSPLHF
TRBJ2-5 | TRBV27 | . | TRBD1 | TGTGCCAGCAGTTTGGACAGGGGGTTGGTGACCCAGTACTTC | CASSLDRGLVTQYF